This is a list of T cell receptor beta chains from one sample in a study of stem cell transplantation in POMP-related autoinflammatory disease. Profiled with immunoSEQ multiplex PCR; TCRdb holds only in-frame clones, not every one. In the table there are 7,500 to 10,000 clones, just over 85% of which are singletons. This specimen consisted of CD8+ T cells from PBMCs, obtained after stem cell transplantation. The receptor set was obtained from a human patient with POMP-related autoinflammation and immune dysregulation (PRAID). T cells may partly derive from the graft donor. CDR3s include the opening cysteine and the closing phenylalanine or tryptophan. A D gene is named only where the DNA matches it firmly. The size of a clone is reported for some rows only, either as once, few or many, or as a class for expanded clones.

size	V	length	D	J	CDR3	DNA
-	TRBV7-9	15	TRBD1	TRBJ1-1	CASSFPGTGDTEAFF	TGTGCCAGCAGCTTCCCCGGGACAGGGGATACTGAAGCTTTCTTT
-	TRBV4-2	13	-	TRBJ2-7	CASSQGGDYEQYF	TGTGCCAGCAGCCAAGGGGGGGACTACGAGCAGTACTTC
-	TRBV6-5	14	-	TRBJ1-3	CASLAGRGGNTIYF	TGTGCCAGCCTCGCCGGGAGGGGTGGAAACACCATATATTTT
-	TRBV6-5	16	-	TRBJ2-5	CASSYTPVTGSETQYF	TGTGCCAGCAGTTACACCCCAGTGACAGGTAGCGAGACCCAGTACTTC
-	TRBV13	15	TRBD2	TRBJ2-3	CASTLSGSSGDTQYF	TGTGCCAGCACTCTCAGCGGGAGCAGTGGAGATACGCAGTATTTT
-	TRBV29-1	16	TRBD2	TRBJ2-3	CSVEEPSGRRTDTQYF	TGCAGCGTTGAAGAACCGAGCGGGAGGAGAACAGATACGCAGTATTTT
-	TRBV10-3	15	-	TRBJ1-3	CAIRGTYSSGNTIYF	TGTGCCATCAGGGGGACATACAGCTCTGGAAACACCATATATTTT
-	TRBV4-2	19	TRBD2	TRBJ2-3	CASSQVDPHRGRARDTQYF	TGTGCCAGCAGCCAAGTAGACCCCCATCGCGGGAGGGCCAGAGATACGCAGTATTTT
-	TRBV2	14	-	TRBJ2-2	CARETAVGTGELFF	TGTGCCAGAGAGACGGCGGTGGGCACCGGGGAGCTGTTTTTT
-	TRBV6-5	14	-	TRBJ2-7	CASSYSRGSYEQYF	TGTGCCAGCAGTTACTCGAGAGGCTCCTACGAGCAGTACTTC
-	TRBV15	15	TRBD1	TRBJ2-7	CATSGQGASSYEQYF	TGTGCCACCAGCGGCCAGGGGGCCTCCTCCTACGAGCAGTACTTC
-	TRBV12-3/TRBV12-4	13	TRBD1	TRBJ1-1	CASRSSGTEEAFF	TGTGCCAGCAGGTCGAGCGGGACAGAAGAAGCTTTCTTT
-	TRBV28	13	TRBD2	TRBJ2-7	CASSLGRDGEQYF	TGTGCCAGCAGTTTGGGGAGGGATGGTGAGCAGTACTTC
-	TRBV4-1	17	TRBD1	TRBJ2-2	CASSQEGTGGRNGELFF	TGCGCCAGCAGCCAAGAGGGGACAGGGGGACGGAACGGGGAGCTGTTTTTT
-	TRBV28	17	-	TRBJ2-5	CASRHYTGTLGEETQYF	TGTGCCAGCAGACATTATACCGGGACACTTGGGGAAGAGACCCAGTACTTC
-	TRBV28	14	TRBD1	TRBJ1-1	CASSRRGRNTEAFF	TGTGCCAGCAGTCGCAGGGGGCGAAACACTGAAGCTTTCTTT
few	TRBV9	15	-	TRBJ1-5	CASSVGRDSNQPQHF	TGTGCCAGCAGCGTCGGGAGAGATAGCAATCAGCCCCAGCATTTT
-	TRBV7-8	16	TRBD2	TRBJ2-1	CASSWRTSGSHNEQFF	TGTGCCAGCAGCTGGCGGACTAGCGGTTCCCACAATGAGCAGTTCTTC
-	TRBV27	19	TRBD1	TRBJ2-1	CASSLSPPLDRGQYNEQFF	TGTGCCAGCAGTTTATCCCCCCCCCTTGACAGGGGGCAATACAATGAGCAGTTCTTC
-	TRBV2	17	TRBD1	TRBJ1-5	CASSEGTGAYSNQPQHF	TGTGCCAGCAGTGAGGGGACAGGGGCATATAGCAATCAGCCCCAGCATTTT
-	TRBV21-1	17	-	TRBJ2-6	CASNLHGTGGGANVLTF	TGTGCCAGCAACCTTCACGGGACAGGGGGTGGGGCCAACGTCCTGACTTTC
-	TRBV28	15	-	TRBJ1-1	CASSFSGVMNTEAFF	TGTGCCAGCAGTTTTTCGGGCGTCATGAACACTGAAGCTTTCTTT
-	TRBV27	17	TRBD2	TRBJ2-7	CASSLLSPQGLAEEQYF	TGTGCCAGCAGTCTCCTTAGCCCACAAGGACTAGCTGAGGAGCAGTACTTC
-	TRBV4-1	15	-	TRBJ1-6	CASSQIRRDNSPLHF	TGCGCCAGCAGCCAAATTCGGCGGGATAATTCACCCCTCCACTTT
-	TRBV25-1	14	-	TRBJ1-5	CASSEDGGGQPQHF	TGTGCCAGCAGTGAAGACGGGGGCGGGCAGCCCCAGCATTTT
-	TRBV5-6	15	-	TRBJ1-2	CASSLVRGRGYGYTF	TGTGCCAGCAGCTTGGTTCGGGGGCGAGGCTATGGCTACACCTTC
-	TRBV9	16	-	TRBJ2-5	CASSVGSGYRRETQYF	TGTGCCAGCAGCGTAGGCTCCGGCTACCGAAGGGAGACCCAGTACTTC
-	TRBV6-1	15	TRBD2	TRBJ2-7	CASSEEREIGYEQYF	TGTGCCAGCAGTGAGGAGCGGGAGATCGGCTACGAGCAGTACTTC
-	TRBV7-9	15	TRBD2	TRBJ2-3	CASSLRRGRTDTQYF	TGTGCCAGCAGCTTGAGGCGGGGGAGGACAGATACGCAGTATTTT
-	TRBV19	17	TRBD2	TRBJ2-3	CASSRETSGPLTDTQYF	TGTGCCAGTAGTAGGGAAACTAGCGGACCTCTCACAGATACGCAGTATTTT
-	TRBV3-1/TRBV3-2	12	-	TRBJ2-7	CAAGGTGYEQYF	TGTGCCGCGGGGGGGACAGGATACGAGCAGTACTTC
-	TRBV28	15	TRBD2	TRBJ2-1	CASRPRRTSANEQFF	TGTGCCAGCAGGCCGAGAAGGACTAGCGCCAATGAGCAGTTCTTC
-	TRBV13	18	-	TRBJ2-3	CASSLNYLGRESTDTQYF	TGTGCCAGCAGCTTAAATTATTTGGGGCGGGAAAGCACAGATACGCAGTATTTT
-	TRBV4-1	13	-	TRBJ1-1	CASGGNLHDEAFF	TGCGCCAGCGGGGGGAATCTTCATGATGAAGCTTTCTTT
-	TRBV28	14	-	TRBJ1-2	CASSTSGLPYGYTF	TGTGCCAGCAGCACCTCCGGACTTCCATATGGCTACACCTTC
-	TRBV14	16	-	TRBJ2-5	CASSQGRFVGGETQYF	TGTGCCAGCAGCCAAGGTCGGTTCGTGGGGGGAGAGACCCAGTACTTC
-	TRBV28	17	TRBD2	TRBJ2-3	CASSFTGTSGNTDTQYF	TGTGCCAGCAGTTTCACCGGGACTAGCGGAAACACAGATACGCAGTATTTT
-	TRBV11-2	15	-	TRBJ1-3	CASSSIGALIDTIYF	TGTGCCAGCAGCTCAATCGGGGCCCTTATTGACACCATATATTTT
once	TRBV6-5	13	-	TRBJ1-2	CASNEGVGYGYTF	TGTGCCAGCAACGAGGGGGTGGGTTATGGCTACACCTTC
-	TRBV10-2	15	-	TRBJ2-6	CASRAGRSGANVLTF	TGCGCCAGCAGGGCGGGCCGCTCTGGGGCCAACGTCCTGACTTTC
-	TRBV14	16	TRBD1	TRBJ2-1	CASSLSGTVFYNEQFF	TGTGCCAGCAGCCTTTCCGGGACAGTCTTCTACAATGAGCAGTTCTTC
-	TRBV11-2	15	TRBD1	TRBJ2-5	CASSTGTGPIETQYF	TGTGCCAGCAGCACCGGGACAGGTCCAATTGAGACCCAGTACTTC
-	TRBV6-5	14	-	TRBJ1-2	CASSYSPGIGGYTF	TGTGCCAGCAGTTACTCTCCGGGGATAGGTGGCTACACCTTC
once	TRBV28	17	-	TRBJ2-2	CASSLELASGLGGELFF	TGTGCCAGCAGTTTAGAATTGGCGTCGGGTTTAGGCGGGGAGCTGTTTTTT
-	TRBV7-9	16	-	TRBJ1-1	CASSLPPNTGNTEAFF	TGTGCCAGCAGCTTACCTCCTAATACAGGGAACACTGAAGCTTTCTTT
-	TRBV20-1	13	TRBD2	TRBJ2-3	CSASPTRGDTQYF	TGCAGTGCTAGTCCGACGCGGGGGGATACGCAGTATTTT
-	TRBV9	14	TRBD1	TRBJ1-1	CASSVGTAWTEAFF	TGTGCCAGCAGCGTCGGGACAGCGTGGACTGAAGCTTTCTTT